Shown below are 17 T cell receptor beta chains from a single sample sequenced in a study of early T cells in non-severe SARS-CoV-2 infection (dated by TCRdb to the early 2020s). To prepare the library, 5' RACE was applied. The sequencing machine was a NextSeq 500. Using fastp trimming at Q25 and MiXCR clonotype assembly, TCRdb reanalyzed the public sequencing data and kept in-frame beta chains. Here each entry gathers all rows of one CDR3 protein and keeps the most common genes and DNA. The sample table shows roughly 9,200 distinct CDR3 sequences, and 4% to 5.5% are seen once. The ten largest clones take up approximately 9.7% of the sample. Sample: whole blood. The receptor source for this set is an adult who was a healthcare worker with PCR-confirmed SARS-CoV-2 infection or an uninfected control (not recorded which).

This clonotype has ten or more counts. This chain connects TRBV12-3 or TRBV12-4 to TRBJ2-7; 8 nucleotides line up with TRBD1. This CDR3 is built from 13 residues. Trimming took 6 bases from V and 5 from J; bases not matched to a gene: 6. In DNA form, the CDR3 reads TGTGCCAGCAGGGGGACAGGAGGCCACGAGCAGTACGTC. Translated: CASRGTGGHEQYV.

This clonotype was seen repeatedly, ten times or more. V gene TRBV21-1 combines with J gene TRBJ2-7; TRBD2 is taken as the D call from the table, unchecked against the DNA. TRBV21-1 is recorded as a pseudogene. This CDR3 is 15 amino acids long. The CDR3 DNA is TGTGCCAGCAGTGCTATCGCGCGGGTCGGGTACGAGCAGTACGTC. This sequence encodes CASSAIARVGYEQYV.

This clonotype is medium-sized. The CDR3 DNA is TGTGCCAGCAGCTTTCCACCCGGACAGGGGAACTATGGCTACACCTTC. Amino acid sequence: CASSFPPGQGNYGYTF. The chain carries TRBV11-2 and TRBJ1-2, with 9 bases lining up with TRBD1. The trim removed 3 bases at V and 2 bases at J, leaving 7 bases unmatched. The length of the CDR3 is 16 residues. Germline V gene sequence: CDR1 SGHAT, CDR2 FQNNGV.

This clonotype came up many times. The CDR3, as DNA: TGTGCCAGCAGTTTATTCGGCGGAATGATGAACACTGAAGCTTTCTTT. It codes for CASSLFGGMMNTEAFF. The chain couples TRBV28 to TRBJ1-1; D unclear. Per germline, CDR1 MDHEN and CDR2 SYDVKM. The CDR3 is 16 amino acids. V was clipped by 1 base and J by 0 bases, with 12 bases between them. Full variable domain (rest looked up from reference TRBV28 and TRBJ1-1): DVKVTQSSRYLVKRTGEKVFLECVQDMDHENMFWYRQDPGLGLRLIYFSYDVKMKEKGDIPEGYSVSREKKERFSLILESASTNQTSMYLCASSLFGGMMNTEAFFGQGTRLTVV.

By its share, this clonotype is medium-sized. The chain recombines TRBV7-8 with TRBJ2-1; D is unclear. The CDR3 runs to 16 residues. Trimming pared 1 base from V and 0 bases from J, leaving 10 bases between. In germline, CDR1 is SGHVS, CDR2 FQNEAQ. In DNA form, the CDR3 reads TGTGCCAGCAGCTTAGACGTCAGGAGCTCCTACAATGAGCAGTTCTTC. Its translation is CASSLDVRSSYNEQFF.

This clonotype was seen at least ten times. This CDR3 is CASSQEGGYRETQYF. The CDR3 DNA is TGCGCCAGCAGCCAAGAGGGAGGGTATCGAGAGACCCAGTACTTC. This rearrangement joins TRBV4-1 to TRBJ2-5; TRBD2 aligns across 7 bases. Trimming removed 0 bases from V and 4 bases from J; junction bases left unmatched: 5. The CDR3 consists of 15 residues. From germline, CDR1 is MGHRA and CDR2 YSYEKL.

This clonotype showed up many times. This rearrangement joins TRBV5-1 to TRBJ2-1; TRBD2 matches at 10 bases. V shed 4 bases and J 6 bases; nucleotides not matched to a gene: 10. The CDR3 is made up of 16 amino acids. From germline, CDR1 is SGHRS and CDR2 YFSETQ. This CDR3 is CASSLHKREGRNEQFF. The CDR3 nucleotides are TGCGCCAGCAGCCTGCACAAGCGGGAGGGCCGCAATGAGCAGTTCTTC.

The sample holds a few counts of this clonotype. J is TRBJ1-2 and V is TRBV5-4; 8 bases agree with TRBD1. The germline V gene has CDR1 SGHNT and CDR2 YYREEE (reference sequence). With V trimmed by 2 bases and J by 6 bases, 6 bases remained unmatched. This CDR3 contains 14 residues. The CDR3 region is CASSFSGGADGYTF. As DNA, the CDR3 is TGTGCCAGCAGCTTTTCAGGGGGCGCGGATGGCTACACCTTC.

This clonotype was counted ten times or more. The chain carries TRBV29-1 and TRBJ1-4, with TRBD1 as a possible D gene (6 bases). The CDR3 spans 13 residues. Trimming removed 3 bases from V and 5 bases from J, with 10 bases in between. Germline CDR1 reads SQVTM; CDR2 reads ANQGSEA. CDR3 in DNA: TGCAGCGTTGAGGACAGTATCAATGAAAAACTGTTTTTT. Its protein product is CSVEDSINEKLFF.

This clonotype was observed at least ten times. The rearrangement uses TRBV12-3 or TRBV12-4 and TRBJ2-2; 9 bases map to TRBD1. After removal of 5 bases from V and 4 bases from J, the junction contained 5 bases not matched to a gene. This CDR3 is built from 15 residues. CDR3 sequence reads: CASSEQGASTGELFF. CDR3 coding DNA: TGTGCCAGCAGTGAACAGGGGGCTAGCACCGGGGAGCTGTTTTTT.

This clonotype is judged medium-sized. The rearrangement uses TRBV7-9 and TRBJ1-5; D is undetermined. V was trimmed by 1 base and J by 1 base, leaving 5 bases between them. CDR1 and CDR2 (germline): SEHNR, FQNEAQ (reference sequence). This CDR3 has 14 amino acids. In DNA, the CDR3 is TGTGCCAGCAGCTTAGATGCGAGCAATCAGCCCCAGCATTTT. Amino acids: CASSLDASNQPQHF.

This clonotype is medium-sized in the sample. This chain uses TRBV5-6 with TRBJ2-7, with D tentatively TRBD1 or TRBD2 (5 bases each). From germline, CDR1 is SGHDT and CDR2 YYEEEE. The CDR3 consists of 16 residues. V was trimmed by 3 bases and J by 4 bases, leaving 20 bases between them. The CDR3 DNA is TGTGCCAGCAGCTCTTGGGTGGCGGGTGACAGATACGAGCAGTACGTC. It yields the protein CASSSWVAGDRYEQYV.

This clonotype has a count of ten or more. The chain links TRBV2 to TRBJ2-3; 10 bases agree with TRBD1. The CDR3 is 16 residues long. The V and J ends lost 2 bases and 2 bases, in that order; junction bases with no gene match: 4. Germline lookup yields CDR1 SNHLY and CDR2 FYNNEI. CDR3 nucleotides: TGTGCCAGCAGTGAACATGGGACAGGGGTCACAGATACGCAGTATTTT. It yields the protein CASSEHGTGVTDTQYF.

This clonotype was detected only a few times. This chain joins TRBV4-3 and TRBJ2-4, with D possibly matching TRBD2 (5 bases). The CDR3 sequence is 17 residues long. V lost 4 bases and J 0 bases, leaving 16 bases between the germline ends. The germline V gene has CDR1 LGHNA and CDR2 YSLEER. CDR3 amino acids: CASSPAAGNLAKNIQYF. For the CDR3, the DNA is TGCGCCAGCAGCCCCGCTGCGGGTAACCTAGCCAAAAACATTCAGTACTTC.

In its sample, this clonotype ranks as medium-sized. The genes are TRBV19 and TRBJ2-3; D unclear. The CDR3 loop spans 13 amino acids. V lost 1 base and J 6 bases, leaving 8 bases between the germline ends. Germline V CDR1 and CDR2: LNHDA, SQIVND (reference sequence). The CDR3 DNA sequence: TGTGCCAGTAGTATAGGTTTTGGGGATACGCAGTATTTT. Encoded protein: CASSIGFGDTQYF.

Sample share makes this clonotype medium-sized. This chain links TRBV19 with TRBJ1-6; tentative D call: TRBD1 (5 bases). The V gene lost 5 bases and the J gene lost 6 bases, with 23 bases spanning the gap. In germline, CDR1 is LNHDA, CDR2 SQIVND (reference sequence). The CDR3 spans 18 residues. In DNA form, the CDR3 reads TGTGCCAGTAGTCCTCCGACAGCCGATATGGGATCTAATTCACCCCTCCACTTT. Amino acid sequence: CASSPPTADMGSNSPLHF.

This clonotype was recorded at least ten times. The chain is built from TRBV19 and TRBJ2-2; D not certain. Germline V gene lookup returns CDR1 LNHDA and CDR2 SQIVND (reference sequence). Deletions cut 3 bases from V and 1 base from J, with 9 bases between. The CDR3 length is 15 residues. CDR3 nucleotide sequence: TGTGCCAGTAGTATTAGGACGGTGAACACCGGGGAGCTGTTTTTT. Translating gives CASSIRTVNTGELFF.